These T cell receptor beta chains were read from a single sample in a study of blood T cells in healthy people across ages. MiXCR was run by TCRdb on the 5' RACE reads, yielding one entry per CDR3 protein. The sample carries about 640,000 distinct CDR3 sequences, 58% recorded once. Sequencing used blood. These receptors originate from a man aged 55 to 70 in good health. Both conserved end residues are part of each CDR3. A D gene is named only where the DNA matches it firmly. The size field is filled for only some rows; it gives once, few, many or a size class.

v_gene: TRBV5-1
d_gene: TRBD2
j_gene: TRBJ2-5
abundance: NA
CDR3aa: CASSSGLAGDMTQYF
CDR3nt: TGCGCCAGCAGCTCGGGACTAGCGGGGGATATGACCCAGTACTTC

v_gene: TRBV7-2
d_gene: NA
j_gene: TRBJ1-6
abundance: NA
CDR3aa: CASSLHIRNNSPLHF
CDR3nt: TGTGCCAGCAGCTTACATATCCGGAATAATTCACCCCTCCACTTT

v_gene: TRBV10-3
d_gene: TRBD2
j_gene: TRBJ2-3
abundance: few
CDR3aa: CAISTSGGHTDTQYF
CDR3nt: TGTGCCATCTCGACTAGCGGGGGACATACAGATACGCAGTATTTT

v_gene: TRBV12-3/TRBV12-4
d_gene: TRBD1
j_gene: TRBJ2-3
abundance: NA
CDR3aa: CASSPYRGLTDMQYF
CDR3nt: TGTGCCAGCAGCCCTTACAGGGGGCTTACAGATATGCAGTATTTT

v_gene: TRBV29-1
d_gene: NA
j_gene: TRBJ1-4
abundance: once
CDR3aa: CSAQRGGEKLFF
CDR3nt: TGCAGCGCGCAAAGGGGGGGAGAAAAACTGTTTTTT

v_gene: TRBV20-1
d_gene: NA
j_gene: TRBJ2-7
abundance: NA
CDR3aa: CSAAGFPSSYEQYF
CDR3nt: TGCAGTGCCGCGGGCTTCCCTAGCTCCTACGAGCAGTACTTC

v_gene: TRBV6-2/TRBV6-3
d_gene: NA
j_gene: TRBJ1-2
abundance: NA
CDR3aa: CASSYSTDHYGYTF
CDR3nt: TGTGCCAGCAGTTACTCTACAGACCACTATGGCTACACCTTC

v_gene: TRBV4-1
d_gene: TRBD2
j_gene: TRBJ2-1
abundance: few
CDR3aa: CASSQEAGNNEQFF
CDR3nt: TGCGCCAGCAGCCAAGAAGCGGGGAACAATGAGCAGTTCTTC

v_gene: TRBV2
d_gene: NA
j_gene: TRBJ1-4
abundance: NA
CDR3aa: CASIAQIATNEKLFF
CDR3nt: TGTGCCAGCATAGCGCAGATCGCAACTAATGAAAAACTGTTTTTT

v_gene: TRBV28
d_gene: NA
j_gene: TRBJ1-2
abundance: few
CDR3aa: CASSLVRRNYGYTF
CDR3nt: TGTGCCAGCAGTTTGGTCCGGAGGAACTATGGCTACACCTTC

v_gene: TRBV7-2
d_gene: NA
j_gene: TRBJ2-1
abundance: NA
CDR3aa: CASSLSRGVYNEQFF
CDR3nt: TGTGCCAGCAGCTTGAGCCGCGGGGTGTACAATGAGCAGTTCTTC

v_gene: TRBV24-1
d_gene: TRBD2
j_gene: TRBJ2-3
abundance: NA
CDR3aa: CATSDQPGTSGGDTQYF
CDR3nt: TGTGCCACCAGTGACCAACCTGGGACTAGCGGGGGAGATACGCAGTATTTT

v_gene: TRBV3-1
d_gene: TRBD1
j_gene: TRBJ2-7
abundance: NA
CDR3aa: CASSRGTGLFYEQYF
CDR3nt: TGTGCCAGCAGCCGGGGGACAGGCCTTTTCTACGAGCAGTACTTC

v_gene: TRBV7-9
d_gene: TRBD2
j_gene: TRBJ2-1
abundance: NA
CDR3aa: CASSFPTGGLRNEQFF
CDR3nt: TGTGCCAGCAGCTTCCCCACGGGAGGGTTAAGGAATGAGCAGTTCTTC

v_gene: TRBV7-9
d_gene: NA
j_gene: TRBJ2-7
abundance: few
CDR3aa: CASSQGGPLSYEQYF
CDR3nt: TGTGCCAGCAGCCAGGGGGGGCCCCTCTCCTACGAGCAGTACTTC

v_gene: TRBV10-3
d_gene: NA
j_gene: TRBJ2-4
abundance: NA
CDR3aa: CAISGEPSLPTKNIQYF
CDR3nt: TGTGCCATCAGTGGGGAGCCGTCACTCCCTACCAAAAACATTCAGTACTTC

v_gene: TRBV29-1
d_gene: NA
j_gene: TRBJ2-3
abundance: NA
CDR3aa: CSVGSLSTDTQYF
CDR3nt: TGCAGCGTTGGGTCCTTGAGTACAGATACGCAGTATTTT

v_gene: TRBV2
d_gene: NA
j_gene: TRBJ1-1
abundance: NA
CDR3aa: CAGGARGNTEAFF
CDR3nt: TGTGCCGGCGGTGCCAGGGGGAACACTGAAGCTTTCTTT

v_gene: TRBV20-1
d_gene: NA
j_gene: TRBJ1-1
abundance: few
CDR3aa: CSARQGLNTEAFF
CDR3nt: TGCAGTGCTAGACAGGGCTTGAACACTGAAGCTTTCTTT

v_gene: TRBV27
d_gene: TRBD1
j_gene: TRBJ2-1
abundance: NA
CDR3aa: CASNDRGHNEQFF
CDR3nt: TGTGCCAGCAACGACAGGGGTCACAATGAGCAGTTCTTC

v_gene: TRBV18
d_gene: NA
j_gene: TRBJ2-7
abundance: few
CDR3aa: CASSTGRYEQYF
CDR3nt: TGTGCCAGCTCGACCGGTAGGTACGAGCAGTACTTC

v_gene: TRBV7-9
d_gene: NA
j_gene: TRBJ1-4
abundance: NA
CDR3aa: CASSLGPRGGAEKLFF
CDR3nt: TGTGCCAGCAGCTTAGGGCCCCGGGGAGGTGCTGAAAAACTGTTTTTT

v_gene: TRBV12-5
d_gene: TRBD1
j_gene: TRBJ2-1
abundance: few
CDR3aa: CASGPRTGTTPQFF
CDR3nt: TGTGCTAGTGGTCCCCGGACAGGGACGACACCTCAGTTCTTC

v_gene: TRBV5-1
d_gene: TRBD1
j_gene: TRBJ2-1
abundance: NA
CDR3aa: CASSVGQRIDEQFF
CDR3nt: TGCGCCAGCAGCGTGGGACAGAGGATTGATGAGCAGTTCTTC

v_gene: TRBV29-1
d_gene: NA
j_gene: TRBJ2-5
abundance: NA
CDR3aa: CSVHPLARRRETQYF
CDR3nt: TGCAGCGTGCACCCTTTGGCCCGGAGGAGGGAGACCCAGTACTTC

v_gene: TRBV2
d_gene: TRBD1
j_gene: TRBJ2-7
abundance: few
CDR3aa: CASSPGTGLYEQYF
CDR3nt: TGTGCCAGCAGCCCTGGGACAGGCCTCTACGAGCAGTACTTC